This T cell receptor beta chain originates from a study of CD8 T cells in ankylosing spondylitis. This clonotype was recorded at least ten times. The antigen remains undetermined. Whole-study results and caveats: Characteristic of ankylosing spondylitis blood, it appeared, was a TCR beta motif comprising roughly 8 highly homologous variants.

One entry per CDR3 protein results from TCRdb running MiXCR on the 5' RACE reads. The table shows roughly 440,000 distinct CDR3 sequences, with 15% to 20% occurring only once. Sequencing used blood, either unsorted or a sorted T cell fraction (not recorded which). The TCR sequence derives from a male donor with ankylosing spondylitis.

The CDR3 DNA is TGTGCCATCAGGGGACTAGCGGGGGACACCGGGGAGCTGTTTTTT. Translation gives CAIRGLAGDTGELFF. The gene calls are TRBV10-3 and TRBJ2-2; 14 nucleotides align to TRBD2. The CDR3 contains 15 residues. V lost 6 bases, J lost 3 bases, and 0 bases stayed unmatched. Germline CDR1 is ENHRY and CDR2 is SYGVKD.